What follows describes a single TCR beta chain. Its antigen is unknown. The data originate from a study of T cells in women clearing cervical HPV infection. Study context: Cases: HPV16-related CIN3 or worse on histology, a couple of invasive cancers.

Findings and limits, study-wide: CIN3+ cases had significantly higher TCR richness than controls; evenness did not differ.

The assay was immunoSEQ multiplex PCR, and TCRdb's table has in-frame clones only and misses some. Its clone listing holds 15,000 to 20,000 clones. This TCR came from a woman aged 18-70 years with a cervical HPV16 infection that either progressed to CIN3+ or cleared (not recorded which). Sequenced input: blood buffy coat.

CDR3 protein: CASSNPTGGETQYF. CDR3 bases read: TGCGCCAGCAGCAACCCCACGGGGGGAGAGACC. The chain recombines TRBV5-1 with TRBJ2-5, with 7 bases fitting TRBD2. The sequence runs out 3 residues before the end of the CDR3; the remainder is reconstructed from the germline J gene. Per the germline V gene, CDR1 is SGHRS and CDR2 is YFSETQ. The junction had 7 bases not matched to a gene; V was cut back by 4 bases and J by 4 bases. The CDR3 contains 14 residues.